A single T cell receptor beta chain is shown here with its context. Antigen specificity is unknown. These data are taken from a study of shared clonotypes between healthy human individuals. Overall study context: Donors, aged 18 to 49, were a couple of women and three men. Plates per donor: three CD4 naive, three CD4 memory, two CD8 naive, one CD8 memory. Broader study findings: Estimated richness was generally greater in naive than memory subsets. It was anticipated that sequencing depth would influence how many clonotypes donors shared.

The CDR3 covers 15 residues. The V segment lost 1 base and the J segment 2 bases; nucleotides outside the gene matches: 3. The germline gives CDR1 SGHTA, CDR2 FQGNSA. Clones were sequenced by immunoSEQ multiplex PCR, and TCRdb holds only the in-frame ones, with some missing. This sample has 2 million to 2.5 million clones, with 93% found just once. The source of this sequence is a man aged 18 to 30 in good health. Some clones in this sample may be carry-over from other donors' samples. The specimen was naive CD4+ T cells from PBMCs. The subset is: CD45RA+ positively selected. The rearrangement links TRBV7-2 to TRBJ2-7, with 9 bases fitting TRBD2. CDR3 residues: CASSLVRLAAYEQYF. CDR3 nucleotides: TGTGCCAGCAGCTTAGTTCGACTAGCGGCCTACGAGCAGTACTTC.